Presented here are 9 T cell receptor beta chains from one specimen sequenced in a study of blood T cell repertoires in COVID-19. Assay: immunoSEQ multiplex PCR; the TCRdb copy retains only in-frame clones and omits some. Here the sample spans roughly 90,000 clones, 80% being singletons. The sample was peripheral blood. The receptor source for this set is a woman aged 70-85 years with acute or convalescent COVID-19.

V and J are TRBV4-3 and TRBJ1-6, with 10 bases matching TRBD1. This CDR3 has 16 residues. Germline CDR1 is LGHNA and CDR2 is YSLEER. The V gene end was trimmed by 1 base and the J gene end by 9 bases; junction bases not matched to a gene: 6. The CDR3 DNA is TGCGCCAGCAGCCAAGGGGGGACAGGGGAGCTTTCACCCCTCCACTTT. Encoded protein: CASSQGGTGELSPLHF.

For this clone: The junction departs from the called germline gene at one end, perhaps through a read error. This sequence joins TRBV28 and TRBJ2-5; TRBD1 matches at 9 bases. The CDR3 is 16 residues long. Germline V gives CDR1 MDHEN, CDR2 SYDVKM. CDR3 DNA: TGTGCCAGCTGTTTATCGGGACAGGGAGGTCAAGAGACCCAGTACTTC. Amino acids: CASCLSGQGGQETQYF.

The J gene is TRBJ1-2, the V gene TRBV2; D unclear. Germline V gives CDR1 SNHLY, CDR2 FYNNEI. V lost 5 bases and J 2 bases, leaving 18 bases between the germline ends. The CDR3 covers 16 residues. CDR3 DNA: TGTGCCAGCAGTCCACTACGCCGAGGAGGAAACTATGGCTACACCTTC. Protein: CASSPLRRGGNYGYTF.

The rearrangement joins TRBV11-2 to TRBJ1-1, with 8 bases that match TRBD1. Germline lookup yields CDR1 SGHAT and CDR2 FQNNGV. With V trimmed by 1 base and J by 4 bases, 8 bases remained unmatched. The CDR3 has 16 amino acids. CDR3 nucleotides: TGTGCCAGCAGCTTAGCCCAGACAGGGGTCGGCACTGAAGCTTTCTTT. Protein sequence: CASSLAQTGVGTEAFF. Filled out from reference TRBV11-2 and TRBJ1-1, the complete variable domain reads EAGVAQSPRYKIIEKRQSVAFWCNPISGHATLYWYQQILGQGPKLLIQFQNNGVVDDSQLPKDRFSAERLKGVDSTLKIQPAKLEDSAVYLCASSLAQTGVGTEAFFGQGTRLTVV.

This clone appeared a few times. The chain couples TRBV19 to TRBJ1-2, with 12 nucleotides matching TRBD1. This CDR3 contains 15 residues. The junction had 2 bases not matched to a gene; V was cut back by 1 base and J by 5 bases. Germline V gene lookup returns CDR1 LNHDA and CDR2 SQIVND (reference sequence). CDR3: CASSIAGQGAYGYTF. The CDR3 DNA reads TGTGCCAGTAGTATAGCGGGACAGGGGGCTTATGGCTACACCTTC.

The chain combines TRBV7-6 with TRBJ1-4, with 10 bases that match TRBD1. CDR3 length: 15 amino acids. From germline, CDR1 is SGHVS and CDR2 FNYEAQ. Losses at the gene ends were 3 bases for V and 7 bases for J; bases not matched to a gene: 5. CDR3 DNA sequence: TGTGCCAGCAGCTTTACCGGGACAGGGGTTGAAAAACTGTTTTTT. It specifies CASSFTGTGVEKLFF. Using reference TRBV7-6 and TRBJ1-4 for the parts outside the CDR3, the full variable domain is GAGVSQSPRYKVTKRGQDVALRCDPISGHVSLYWYRQALGQGPEFLTYFNYEAQQDKSGLPNDRFSAERPEGSISTLTIQRTEQRDSAMYRCASSFTGTGVEKLFFGSGTQLSVL.

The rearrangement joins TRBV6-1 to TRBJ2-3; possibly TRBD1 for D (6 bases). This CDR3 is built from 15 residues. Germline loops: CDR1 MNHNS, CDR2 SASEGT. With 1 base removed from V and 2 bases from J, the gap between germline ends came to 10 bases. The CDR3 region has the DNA TGTGCCAGCAGTGAAGGGTTGGGGGCCACAGATACGCAGTATTTT. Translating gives CASSEGLGATDTQYF.

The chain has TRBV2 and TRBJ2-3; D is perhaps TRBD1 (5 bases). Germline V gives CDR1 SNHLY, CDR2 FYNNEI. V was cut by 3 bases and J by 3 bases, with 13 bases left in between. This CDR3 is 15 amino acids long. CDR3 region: CASSDWQGFTDTQYF. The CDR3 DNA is TGTGCCAGCAGTGACTGGCAGGGTTTTACAGATACGCAGTATTTT.

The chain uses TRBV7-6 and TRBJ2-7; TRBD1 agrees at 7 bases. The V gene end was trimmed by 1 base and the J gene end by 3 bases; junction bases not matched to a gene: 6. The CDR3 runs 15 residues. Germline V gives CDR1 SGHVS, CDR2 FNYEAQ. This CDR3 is CASSLESGGNYEQYF. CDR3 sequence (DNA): TGTGCCAGCAGCTTAGAATCAGGGGGTAACTACGAGCAGTACTTC.